The clone carrying this T cell receptor (beta chain) was detected ten times or more. Each single cDNA molecule received a unique molecular identifier. TCRdb independently ran MiXCR on the 5' RACE reads; one entry per CDR3 protein. The sample carries under 45,000 distinct CDR3 sequences, roughly 7.9% recorded once. The source of the sample is a study of early T cells in non-severe SARS-CoV-2 infection. Turning to the study itself: The study sequenced bulk RNA from unsorted whole blood, with chains unpaired.

This CDR3 comprises 14 residues. Germline CDR1 and CDR2: LNHNV and YYDKDF (reference sequence). V was clipped by 5 bases and J by 7 bases; unmatched bases: 8. The source of this sequence is an adult who was a healthcare worker with PCR-confirmed SARS-CoV-2 infection or an uninfected control (not recorded which). This sequence joins TRBV15 and TRBJ2-1; 7 bases are a match to TRBD2. The sequencing here drew on whole blood, taken at baseline. The CDR3 coding sequence is TGTGCCACCAGCCGACCCCCCGGGGGGAATGAGCAGTTCTTC. This gives the protein CATSRPPGGNEQFF.